This TCR beta chain was found in a study of cytomegalovirus exposure and HLA in healthy donors. The CDR3 sequence is 17 residues long. The V gene lost 2 bases and the J gene lost 0 bases, with 17 bases spanning the gap. CDR1 is SGHAT, CDR2 FQNNGV, per germline. The PCR had 60 Vbeta and 13 Jbeta primers. Profiling relied on immunoSEQ multiplex PCR, and the TCRdb table lists in-frame clones only, not all of them. Here the sample spans about 230,000 clones, 70% to 80% being singletons. The chain carries TRBV11-2 and TRBJ2-7; a weak D match, TRBD2 (5 bases). Sequencing used PBMCs. The sequence was collected from a woman aged 55-69 years in good health and CMV-seropositive. The CDR3 DNA reads TGTGCCAGCAGCTTACTATGGACCCGGGATCTCTCCTACGAGCAGTACTTC. This codes for CASSLLWTRDLSYEQYF.